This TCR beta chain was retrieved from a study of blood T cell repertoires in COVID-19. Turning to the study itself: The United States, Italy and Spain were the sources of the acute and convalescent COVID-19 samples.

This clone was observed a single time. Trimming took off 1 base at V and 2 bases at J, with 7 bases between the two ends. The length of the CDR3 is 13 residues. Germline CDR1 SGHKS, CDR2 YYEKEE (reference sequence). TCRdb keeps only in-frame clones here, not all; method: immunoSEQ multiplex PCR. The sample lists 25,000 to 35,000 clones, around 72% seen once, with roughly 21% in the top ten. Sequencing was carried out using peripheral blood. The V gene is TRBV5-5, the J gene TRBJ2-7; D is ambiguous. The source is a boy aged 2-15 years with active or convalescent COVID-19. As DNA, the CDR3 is TGTGCCAGCAGCTTGTCCCCTACCTACGAGCAGTACTTC. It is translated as CASSLSPTYEQYF.